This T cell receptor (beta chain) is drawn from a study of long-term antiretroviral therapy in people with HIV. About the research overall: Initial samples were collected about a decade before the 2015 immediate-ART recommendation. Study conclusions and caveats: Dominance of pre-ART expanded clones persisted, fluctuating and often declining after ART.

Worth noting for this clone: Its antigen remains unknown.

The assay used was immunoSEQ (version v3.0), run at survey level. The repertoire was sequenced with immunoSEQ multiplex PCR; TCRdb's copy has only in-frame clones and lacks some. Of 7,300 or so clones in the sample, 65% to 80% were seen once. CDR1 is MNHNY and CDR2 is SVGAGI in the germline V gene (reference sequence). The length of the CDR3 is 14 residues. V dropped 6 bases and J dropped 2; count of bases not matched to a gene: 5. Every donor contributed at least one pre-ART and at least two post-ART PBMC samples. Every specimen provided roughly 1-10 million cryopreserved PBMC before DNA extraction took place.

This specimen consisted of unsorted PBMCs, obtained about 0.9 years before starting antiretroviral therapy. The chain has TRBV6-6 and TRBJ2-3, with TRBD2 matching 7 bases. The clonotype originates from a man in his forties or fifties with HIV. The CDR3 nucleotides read TGTGCCAGCAGGAGGGCGGGGGACACAGATACGCAGTATTTT. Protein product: CASRRAGDTDTQYF.